The rows below give T cell receptor beta chains drawn from one sample of a study of blood T cell repertoires in COVID-19. Assay used: immunoSEQ multiplex PCR; TCRdb lists only in-frame clones, some missing. The sample includes about 100,000 clones, roughly nine tenths of them seen just once. The sequenced material came from peripheral blood. The source is a human donor in a cohort sampled during active COVID-19. CDR3s include the opening cysteine and the closing phenylalanine or tryptophan. The D gene is left open where the match is weak. The size of a clone is reported for some rows only, either as once, few or many, or as a class for expanded clones.

v_gene: TRBV7-7
len: 15
d_gene: TRBD2
abundance: NA
j_gene: TRBJ2-3
CDR3nt: TGTGCCAGCAGCCCGGGGCGGGAGGGCACAGATACGCAGTATTTT
CDR3aa: CASSPGREGTDTQYF

v_gene: TRBV7-3
len: 17
d_gene: NA
abundance: NA
j_gene: TRBJ1-1
CDR3nt: TGTGCCAGCAGCCCGCTGGGGGGTACGCGAATGAACACTGAAGCTTTCTTT
CDR3aa: CASSPLGGTRMNTEAFF

v_gene: TRBV20-1
len: 9
d_gene: NA
abundance: NA
j_gene: TRBJ2-5
CDR3nt: TGCAGTGCCTCAGAGACCCAGTACTTC
CDR3aa: CSASETQYF

v_gene: TRBV6-5
len: 15
d_gene: NA
abundance: NA
j_gene: TRBJ1-1
CDR3nt: TGTGCCAGCAGCCTTCGACAGCTGATGAACACTGAAGCTTTCTTT
CDR3aa: CASSLRQLMNTEAFF

v_gene: TRBV5-4
len: 15
d_gene: TRBD2
abundance: NA
j_gene: TRBJ2-2
CDR3nt: TGTGCCAGCAGCTTGATTAGCGGGGGATACGGGGAGCTGTTTTTT
CDR3aa: CASSLISGGYGELFF

v_gene: TRBV29-1
len: 15
d_gene: TRBD1
abundance: NA
j_gene: TRBJ1-2
CDR3nt: TGCAGCGTTGGGGGGACAGGGGGCGTCCTGGATGGCTACACCTTC
CDR3aa: CSVGGTGGVLDGYTF

v_gene: TRBV7-2
len: 19
d_gene: NA
abundance: NA
j_gene: TRBJ1-2
CDR3nt: TGTGCCAGCAGCTTAGCACTGATTCTGGAGGCCATCCCAGGTTATGGCTACACCTTC
CDR3aa: CASSLALILEAIPGYGYTF

v_gene: TRBV7-6
len: 13
d_gene: TRBD1
abundance: NA
j_gene: TRBJ2-7
CDR3nt: TGTGCCAGCAGCTTAACAGGGGGCCGCGAGCAGTACTTC
CDR3aa: CASSLTGGREQYF

v_gene: TRBV11-1
len: 14
d_gene: NA
abundance: NA
j_gene: TRBJ1-6
CDR3nt: TGTGCCAGCAGCCCCCGCGGGAATAATTCACCCCTCCACTTT
CDR3aa: CASSPRGNNSPLHF

v_gene: TRBV16
len: 12
d_gene: NA
abundance: NA
j_gene: TRBJ2-3
CDR3nt: TGTGCCAGCAGCATCGACGGGAATACGCAGTATTTT
CDR3aa: CASSIDGNTQYF

v_gene: TRBV2
len: 14
d_gene: TRBD1
abundance: NA
j_gene: TRBJ1-2
CDR3nt: TGTGCCAGCAGTGCGGACAGGGTTATGGGAGGCTACACCTTC
CDR3aa: CASSADRVMGGYTF

v_gene: TRBV7-9
len: 16
d_gene: NA
abundance: NA
j_gene: TRBJ2-7
CDR3nt: TGTGCCAGCAGCTTACTCACAGGGTGGGTTTCTTACGAGCAGTACTTC
CDR3aa: CASSLLTGWVSYEQYF

v_gene: TRBV9
len: 15
d_gene: NA
abundance: NA
j_gene: TRBJ2-7
CDR3nt: TGTGCCAGCAGCGTAGGGCAGGGTGCGGTCCACGAGCAGTACTTC
CDR3aa: CASSVGQGAVHEQYF

v_gene: TRBV9
len: 13
d_gene: NA
abundance: NA
j_gene: TRBJ2-7
CDR3nt: TGTGCCAGCAGCGTAGGTTACGGCTACGAGCAGTACTTC
CDR3aa: CASSVGYGYEQYF

v_gene: TRBV7-8
len: 16
d_gene: NA
abundance: NA
j_gene: TRBJ1-2
CDR3nt: TGTGCCAGCAGCTACCCCGACAGTGAACCTAACTATGGCTACACCTTC
CDR3aa: CASSYPDSEPNYGYTF

v_gene: TRBV7-9
len: 13
d_gene: NA
abundance: NA
j_gene: TRBJ2-1
CDR3nt: TGTGCCAGCAGCTTACCCGGGAACAATGAGCAGTTCTTC
CDR3aa: CASSLPGNNEQFF

v_gene: TRBV27
len: 15
d_gene: TRBD1
abundance: NA
j_gene: TRBJ1-1
CDR3nt: TGTGCCAGCAGTTCGCTTGGACAGGCCAACACTGAAGCTTTCTTT
CDR3aa: CASSSLGQANTEAFF

v_gene: TRBV5-1
len: 18
d_gene: TRBD2
abundance: NA
j_gene: TRBJ2-4
CDR3nt: TGCGCCAGCAGCTTCGGGACTAGCGGGGTCGGGTCCAAAAACATTCAGTACTTC
CDR3aa: CASSFGTSGVGSKNIQYF

v_gene: TRBV30
len: 14
d_gene: NA
abundance: NA
j_gene: TRBJ2-3
CDR3nt: TGTGCCTGGAGTGTCGGGGTGCTGGTGGATACGCAGTATTTT
CDR3aa: CAWSVGVLVDTQYF

v_gene: TRBV5-6
len: 16
d_gene: TRBD1
abundance: NA
j_gene: TRBJ2-7
CDR3nt: TGTGCCAGCAGCTTTTTTTTGGGACAGGGGGCCCACGAGCAGTACTTC
CDR3aa: CASSFFLGQGAHEQYF

v_gene: TRBV2
len: 20
d_gene: TRBD2
abundance: once
j_gene: TRBJ2-6
CDR3nt: TGTGCCAGCAGTGATGGACTAGCGGGGGCCACCTTCTCTGGGGCCAACGTCCTGACTTTC
CDR3aa: CASSDGLAGATFSGANVLTF

v_gene: TRBV7-2
len: 12
d_gene: NA
abundance: NA
j_gene: TRBJ2-3
CDR3nt: TGTGCCAGCACCCTGGGGACTGATACGCAGTATTTT
CDR3aa: CASTLGTDTQYF

v_gene: TRBV6-2/TRBV6-3
len: 14
d_gene: TRBD2
abundance: NA
j_gene: TRBJ2-1
CDR3nt: TGTGCCAGCAGTTTCGGGGGGGACTACAATGAGCAGTTCTTC
CDR3aa: CASSFGGDYNEQFF

v_gene: TRBV19
len: 13
d_gene: NA
abundance: NA
j_gene: TRBJ2-7
CDR3nt: TGTGCCAGTAGTATTAATCCCTCCTACGAGCAGTACTTC
CDR3aa: CASSINPSYEQYF

v_gene: TRBV19
len: 16
d_gene: NA
abundance: NA
j_gene: TRBJ2-7
CDR3nt: TGTGCCAGTAGTATGGGTGGAGGGGGCGTTGCCTACGAGCAGTACTTC
CDR3aa: CASSMGGGGVAYEQYF

v_gene: TRBV24-1
len: 13
d_gene: NA
abundance: NA
j_gene: TRBJ1-2
CDR3nt: TGTGCCACCAGTGATTTTTCAGGGAATGGCTACACCTTC
CDR3aa: CATSDFSGNGYTF

v_gene: TRBV19
len: 12
d_gene: TRBD1
abundance: NA
j_gene: TRBJ2-5
CDR3nt: TGTGCCAGTGCTGACAGGGGGGAGACCCAGTACTTC
CDR3aa: CASADRGETQYF

v_gene: TRBV19
len: 14
d_gene: NA
abundance: NA
j_gene: TRBJ2-7
CDR3nt: TGTGCCAGTAGTATAGATGGTAGCGGTTACGAGCAGTACTTC
CDR3aa: CASSIDGSGYEQYF

v_gene: TRBV27
len: 15
d_gene: NA
abundance: once
j_gene: TRBJ2-7
CDR3nt: TGTGCCAGCAGACCGAGCACGGGGAGCTCCTACGAGCAGTACTTC
CDR3aa: CASRPSTGSSYEQYF

v_gene: TRBV9
len: 16
d_gene: TRBD2
abundance: NA
j_gene: TRBJ2-2
CDR3nt: TGTGCCAGCAGCCCCTTGGCGGGAGTGGTTACCGGGGAGCTGTTTTTT
CDR3aa: CASSPLAGVVTGELFF

v_gene: TRBV6-2/TRBV6-3
len: 12
d_gene: NA
abundance: NA
j_gene: TRBJ2-7
CDR3nt: TGTGCCAGCAGTTACGCGGGTTACGAGCAGTACTTC
CDR3aa: CASSYAGYEQYF

v_gene: TRBV30
len: 16
d_gene: TRBD2
abundance: once
j_gene: TRBJ2-1
CDR3nt: TGTGCCTGGAATGTTTTCCGCGGGACTAGCAATCCTTCGCAGTTCTTC
CDR3aa: CAWNVFRGTSNPSQFF

v_gene: TRBV9
len: 19
d_gene: TRBD2
abundance: NA
j_gene: TRBJ2-5
CDR3nt: TGTGCCAGCAGCGTAGGGCCCGGGCTAGCGGGAGCCTTTAAAGAGACCCAGTACTTC
CDR3aa: CASSVGPGLAGAFKETQYF

v_gene: TRBV7-9
len: 14
d_gene: TRBD1
abundance: NA
j_gene: TRBJ1-2
CDR3nt: TGTGCCAGCAGCTTAGCGGACAGGAGCTATGGCTACACCTTC
CDR3aa: CASSLADRSYGYTF

v_gene: TRBV6-2/TRBV6-3
len: 15
d_gene: NA
abundance: NA
j_gene: TRBJ2-7
CDR3nt: TGTGCCAGCAGTTACTTAAGCGGGCGCTCCTACGAGCAGTACTTC
CDR3aa: CASSYLSGRSYEQYF

v_gene: TRBV5-4
len: 14
d_gene: NA
abundance: NA
j_gene: TRBJ2-3
CDR3nt: TGTGCCAGCAGCCCGGGACTTTTCACAGATACGCAGTATTTT
CDR3aa: CASSPGLFTDTQYF

v_gene: TRBV4-1
len: 14
d_gene: NA
abundance: NA
j_gene: TRBJ2-7
CDR3nt: TGCGCCAGCAGCCAAGGGGGAGGCAGTTACGAGCAGTACTTC
CDR3aa: CASSQGGGSYEQYF

v_gene: TRBV9
len: 15
d_gene: NA
abundance: NA
j_gene: TRBJ2-7
CDR3nt: TGTGCCAGCAGTCCCCCGTCCGGGAGCCAGTACGAGCAGTACTTC
CDR3aa: CASSPPSGSQYEQYF

v_gene: TRBV15
len: 13
d_gene: NA
abundance: NA
j_gene: TRBJ1-5
CDR3nt: TGTGCCACCAGCAGCAGGGAAAATCAGCCCCAGCATTTT
CDR3aa: CATSSRENQPQHF

v_gene: TRBV6-5
len: 14
d_gene: NA
abundance: NA
j_gene: TRBJ1-1
CDR3nt: TGTGCCAGCAGTTACTCGGGCAGGCCTTATGAAGCTTTCTTT
CDR3aa: CASSYSGRPYEAFF

v_gene: TRBV6-6
len: 16
d_gene: TRBD2
abundance: few
j_gene: TRBJ2-2
CDR3nt: TGTGCCAGCAGTTACGGGCTAGCGGGGGGGCCCGGGGAGCTGTTTTTT
CDR3aa: CASSYGLAGGPGELFF

v_gene: TRBV18
len: 12
d_gene: TRBD1
abundance: NA
j_gene: TRBJ2-1
CDR3nt: TGTGCCACCTCGACAGGGATCAATGAGCAGTTCTTC
CDR3aa: CATSTGINEQFF

v_gene: TRBV24-1
len: 13
d_gene: NA
abundance: NA
j_gene: TRBJ1-2
CDR3nt: TGTGCCACCAGTGATCGAAGAGGCTCTGGCTACACCTTC
CDR3aa: CATSDRRGSGYTF

v_gene: TRBV7-6
len: 14
d_gene: NA
abundance: NA
j_gene: TRBJ1-1
CDR3nt: TGTGCCAGCGCGAGGGGAGGATGGAACACTGAAGCTTTCTTT
CDR3aa: CASARGGWNTEAFF

v_gene: TRBV3-1/TRBV3-2
len: 14
d_gene: NA
abundance: NA
j_gene: TRBJ2-4
CDR3nt: TGTGCCAGCAGCCAACACATTGACAAAAACATTCAGTACTTC
CDR3aa: CASSQHIDKNIQYF

v_gene: TRBV30
len: 15
d_gene: NA
abundance: many
j_gene: TRBJ1-5
CDR3nt: TGTGCCTGGGCCCGGACTGGACAGTCAAATCAGCCCCAGCATTTT
CDR3aa: CAWARTGQSNQPQHF

v_gene: TRBV10-2
len: 11
d_gene: NA
abundance: NA
j_gene: TRBJ2-7
CDR3nt: TGCGCCTCAAGTCCACTGCTGGAGCAGTACTTC
CDR3aa: CASSPLLEQYF

v_gene: TRBV4-3
len: 17
d_gene: TRBD2
abundance: NA
j_gene: TRBJ2-1
CDR3nt: TGCGCCAGCAGCCAGGGAAGGACTAGCGTGGCATACAATGAGCAGTTCTTC
CDR3aa: CASSQGRTSVAYNEQFF

v_gene: TRBV15
len: 12
d_gene: NA
abundance: NA
j_gene: TRBJ2-3
CDR3nt: TGTGCCACCAGCAGAGATACAATGGCGCAGTATTTT
CDR3aa: CATSRDTMAQYF